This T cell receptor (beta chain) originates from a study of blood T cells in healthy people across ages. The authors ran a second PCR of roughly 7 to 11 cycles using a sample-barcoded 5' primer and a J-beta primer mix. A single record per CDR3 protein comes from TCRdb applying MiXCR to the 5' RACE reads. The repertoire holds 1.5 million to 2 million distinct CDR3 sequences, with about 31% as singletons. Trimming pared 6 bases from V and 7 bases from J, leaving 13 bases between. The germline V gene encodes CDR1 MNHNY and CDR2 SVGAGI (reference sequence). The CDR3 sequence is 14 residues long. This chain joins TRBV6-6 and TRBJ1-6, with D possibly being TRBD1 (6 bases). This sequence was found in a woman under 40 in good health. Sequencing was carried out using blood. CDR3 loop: CASSPQGGNSPLHF. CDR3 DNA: TGTGCCAGCAGCCCACAGGGCGGGAATTCACCCCTCCACTTT.